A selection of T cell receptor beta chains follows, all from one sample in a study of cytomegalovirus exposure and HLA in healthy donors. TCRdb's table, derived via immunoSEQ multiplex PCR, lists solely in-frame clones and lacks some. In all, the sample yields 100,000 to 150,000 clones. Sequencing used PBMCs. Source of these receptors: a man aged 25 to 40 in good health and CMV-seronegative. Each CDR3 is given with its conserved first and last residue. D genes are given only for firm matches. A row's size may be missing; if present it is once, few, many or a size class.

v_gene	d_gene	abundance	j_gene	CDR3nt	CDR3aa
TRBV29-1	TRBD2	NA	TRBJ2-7	TGCAGCGTTGAGAGGGAGGAAGCGGGAGGGCCCGGCGAGCAGTACTTC	CSVEREEAGGPGEQYF
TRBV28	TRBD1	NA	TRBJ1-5	TGTGCCAGCAGTTTTCAGTTGGGACAGAATCAGCCCCAGCATTTT	CASSFQLGQNQPQHF
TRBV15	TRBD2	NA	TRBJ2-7	TGTGCCACCAGCAGAGAGGCGGGAGGCAGCTCCTACGAGCAGTACTTC	CATSREAGGSSYEQYF
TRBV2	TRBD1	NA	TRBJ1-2	TGTGCCAGCAGTCGGCTACAGGGGGTAGGGGGCTACACCTTC	CASSRLQGVGGYTF
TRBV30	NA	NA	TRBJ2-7	TGTGCCTGGAGTGTAGGTCCGGGCAGGGAATACGAGCAGTACTTC	CAWSVGPGREYEQYF
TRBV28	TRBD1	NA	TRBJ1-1	TGTGCCAGCAGTCGTACCACAGGGGCCATGAACACTGAAGCTTTCTTT	CASSRTTGAMNTEAFF
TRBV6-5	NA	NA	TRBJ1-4	TGTGCCACCTCTCGTGGGGGCACCGATGAAAAACTGTTTTTT	CATSRGGTDEKLFF
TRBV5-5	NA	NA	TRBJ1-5	TGTGCCAGCAGCGCGGGGGCTAGCAATCAGCCCCAGCATTTT	CASSAGASNQPQHF
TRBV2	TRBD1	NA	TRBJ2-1	TGTGCCAGCAGTGCGGGACAGGGGGGATACAATGAGCAGTTCTTC	CASSAGQGGYNEQFF
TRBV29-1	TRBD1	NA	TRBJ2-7	TGCAGCGTCCGGGACAGGGACTCCTACGAGCAGTACTTC	CSVRDRDSYEQYF
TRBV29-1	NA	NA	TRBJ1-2	TGCAGCGTTGAAAGAGGAGGGCCGAACTATGGCTACACCTTC	CSVERGGPNYGYTF
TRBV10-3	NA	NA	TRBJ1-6	TGTGCCATCAGTGAGTCGAGTGGGGGGTCACCCCTCCACTTT	CAISESSGGSPLHF
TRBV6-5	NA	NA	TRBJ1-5	TGTGCCAGCAGTCCCCAGTATAGCAATCAGCCCCAGCATTTT	CASSPQYSNQPQHF
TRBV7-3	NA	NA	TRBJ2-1	TGTGCCAGCAGCGTCCTAGGGGGGGCGGCCGGCGGTGAGCAGTTCTTC	CASSVLGGAAGGEQFF
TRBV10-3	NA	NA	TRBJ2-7	TGTGCCATCAGTGAAGGGGCCGAGCAGTACTTC	CAISEGAEQYF
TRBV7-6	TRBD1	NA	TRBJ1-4	TGTGCCAGCAGCTCCCGGGACAGGGGGCTAAGTGGCGAAAAACTGTTTTTT	CASSSRDRGLSGEKLFF
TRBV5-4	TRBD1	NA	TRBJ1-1	TGTGCCAGCAGCCCGGACAGGGTGGTGACTGAAGCTTTCTTT	CASSPDRVVTEAFF
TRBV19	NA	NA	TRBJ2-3	TGTGCCAGTAGTATAGACCCGGGATTGACAGATACGCAGTATTTT	CASSIDPGLTDTQYF
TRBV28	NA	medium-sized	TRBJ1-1	TGTGCCAGCAGTATACTCCAACCTTTGGACAGCAACACTGAAGCTTTCTTT	CASSILQPLDSNTEAFF
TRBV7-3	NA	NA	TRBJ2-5	TGTGCCAGCAGCTTTGAGGGGAGGGAGACCCAGTACTTC	CASSFEGRETQYF
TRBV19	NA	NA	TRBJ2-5	TGTGCCAGTAGTACGGACATGCAACAAGAGACCCAGTACTTC	CASSTDMQQETQYF
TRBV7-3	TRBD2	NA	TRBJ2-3	TGTGCCAGCAGCCGGTCGGGACTAGCCCCTGCCCGGGGCACAGATACGCAGTATTTT	CASSRSGLAPARGTDTQYF
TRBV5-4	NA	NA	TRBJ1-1	TGTGCCAGCAGCCATGTCATTGGCGAAGCTTTCTTT	CASSHVIGEAFF
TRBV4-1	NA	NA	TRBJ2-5	TGCGCCAGCAGCCAAGTTTGGGTTAGAAAGGCGGGGCGGGAGACCCAGTACTTC	CASSQVWVRKAGRETQYF
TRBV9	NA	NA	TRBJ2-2	TGTGCCAGCAGCGCCACGAACACCGGGGAGCTGTTTTTT	CASSATNTGELFF
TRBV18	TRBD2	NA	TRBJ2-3	TGTGCCAGCTCGCGGACTAGCGGTCAAGATACGCAGTATTTT	CASSRTSGQDTQYF
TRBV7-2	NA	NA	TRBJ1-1	TGTGCCAGCAGCTTAGCGCGGGAGGGCACTGAAGCTTTCTTT	CASSLAREGTEAFF
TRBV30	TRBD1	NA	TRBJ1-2	TGTGCCTGGAGTGTAGAGGCAGGGGGAGGCTACACCTTC	CAWSVEAGGGYTF
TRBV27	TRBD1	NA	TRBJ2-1	TGTGCCAGCAGTTCGCTCCCGGGGACAGGGGGTTACAATGAGCAGTTCTTC	CASSSLPGTGGYNEQFF
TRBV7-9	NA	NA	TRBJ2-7	TGTGCCAGCAGCCAATACCCCTACGAGCAGTACTTC	CASSQYPYEQYF
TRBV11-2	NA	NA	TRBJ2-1	TGTGCCAGCAGGACAGGAATCTCGAATGAGCAGTTCTTC	CASRTGISNEQFF
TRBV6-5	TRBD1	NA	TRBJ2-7	TGTGCCAGCAGACTCTCAGGGGGCTTTGGGTACGAGCAGTACTTC	CASRLSGGFGYEQYF
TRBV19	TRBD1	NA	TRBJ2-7	TGTGCCAGTAGTAATTCCGGGACAGAGGACTACGAGCAGTACTTC	CASSNSGTEDYEQYF
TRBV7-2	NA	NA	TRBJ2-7	TGTGCCAGCAGCTTAGCGTCCGGGAGTCTGGATGAGCAGTACTTC	CASSLASGSLDEQYF
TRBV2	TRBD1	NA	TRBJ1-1	TGTGCCACCTCCCAGGACAGGGGCACTGAAGCTTTCTTT	CATSQDRGTEAFF
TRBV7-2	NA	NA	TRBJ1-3	TGTGCCAGCAGCTTAGACGGGGCTGGAAACACCATATATTTT	CASSLDGAGNTIYF
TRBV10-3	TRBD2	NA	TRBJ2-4	TGTGCCATCAGTGAGTTACCCGTCCCCGGGACTAGCGGGGAGCTAGCCAAAAACATTCAGTACTTC	CAISELPVPGTSGELAKNIQYF
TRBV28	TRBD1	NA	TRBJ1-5	TGTGCCAGCAGCGACAGGGGTGACAATCAGCCCCAGCATTTT	CASSDRGDNQPQHF
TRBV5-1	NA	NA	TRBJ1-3	TGCGCCAGCAGCTTGGGGACGGGAAACTCTGGAAACACCATATATTTT	CASSLGTGNSGNTIYF
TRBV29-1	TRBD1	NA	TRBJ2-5	TGCAGCGTTGAGGGGGACAGGGAAGAGACCCAGTACTTC	CSVEGDREETQYF
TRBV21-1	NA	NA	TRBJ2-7	TGTGCCAGCCTCCGCTACGAGCAGTACTTC	CASLRYEQYF
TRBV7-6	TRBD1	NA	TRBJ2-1	TGTGCCAGCAGCTCATCCGGGACAGGGGACAATGAGCAGTTCTTC	CASSSSGTGDNEQFF
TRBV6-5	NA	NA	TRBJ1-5	TGTGCCAGCAGTTCCAGGGAAAATCAGCCCCAGCATTTT	CASSSRENQPQHF
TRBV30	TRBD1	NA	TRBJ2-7	TGTGCCTGGAGCCCTGGGACAGGCGGGTATTACGAGCAGTACTTC	CAWSPGTGGYYEQYF
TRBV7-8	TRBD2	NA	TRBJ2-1	TGTGCCAGCAGCTACCGACTAGCGGGAGGAGGGTTTGCGTTCTTC	CASSYRLAGGGFAFF
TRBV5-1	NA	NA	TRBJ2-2	TGCGCCAGCAGCGGGGGACTTCCAACCGGGGAGCTGTTTTTT	CASSGGLPTGELFF
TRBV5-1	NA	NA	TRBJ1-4	TGCGCCAGCAGTTGGCAGGGTGAATCCGCAACTAATGAAAAACTGTTTTTT	CASSWQGESATNEKLFF
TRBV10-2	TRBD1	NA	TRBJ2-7	TGCGCCAGTGGGTACCGGGACAGGGCCTACGAGCAGTACTTC	CASGYRDRAYEQYF
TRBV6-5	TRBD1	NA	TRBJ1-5	TGTGCCAGCAGAGGGGGCCAGCCGGATCAGCCCCAGCATTTT	CASRGGQPDQPQHF
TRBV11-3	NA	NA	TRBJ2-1	TGTGCCAGCAGCTTGTATGGCAACTCCTACAATGAGCAGTTCTTC	CASSLYGNSYNEQFF
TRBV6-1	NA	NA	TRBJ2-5	TGTGCCAGCAGTGAAGCTTCCTGGCAGGGGGACTTTAAGGGGTACTTC	CASSEASWQGDFKGYF
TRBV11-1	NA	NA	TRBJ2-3	TGTGCCAGCAGCTTAGGCCAGGGGTTAACAGATACGCAGTATTTT	CASSLGQGLTDTQYF
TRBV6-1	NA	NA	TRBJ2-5	TGTGCCAGCAGTGTCATTCAGGGGGGTTCTGTAGAGACCCAGTACTTC	CASSVIQGGSVETQYF
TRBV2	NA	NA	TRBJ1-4	TGTGCCAGCAGTGCCGGGGGGATGAAACTGTTTTTT	CASSAGGMKLFF
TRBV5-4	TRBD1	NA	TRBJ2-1	TGTGCCAGCAGCCTTCCGACAGGGGAGAACAATGAGCAGTTCTTC	CASSLPTGENNEQFF
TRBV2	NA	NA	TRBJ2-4	TGTGCCAGCAGTGCCGCTCCAGGGATTCTAGCCAAAAACATTCAGTACTTC	CASSAAPGILAKNIQYF
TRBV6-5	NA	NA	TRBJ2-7	TGTGCCAGCAGTTACGAGCAGGACTCCTACGAGCAGTACTTC	CASSYEQDSYEQYF